These 27 T cell receptor beta chains share one sample of origin, sequenced in a study of T cells in Graves' hyperthyroidism and ophthalmopathy. The CDR3 regions of TCR beta were amplified from RNA transcripts. A set of HTBI primers served as the primers for a first-round RT-PCR of the TCR CDR3. Each CDR3 protein gets one entry after TCRdb re-called the multiplex PCR reads with MiXCR. The sample holds 300,000 to 450,000 distinct CDR3 sequences, roughly 15% seen once. The sequenced material came from blood. The source of these receptors is a woman in her thirties with Graves' ophthalmopathy.

This clonotype was picked up many times. The chain is built from TRBV2 and TRBJ2-1; 7 bases are shared with TRBD2. Per the germline V gene, CDR1 is SNHLY and CDR2 is FYNNEI. Trimming removed 4 bases from V and 10 bases from J; junction bases left unmatched: 13. This CDR3 region has 15 residues. The DNA of the CDR3 is TGTGCCAGCAGTGGGACCGGGACTATGTTACGGGAGCAGTTCTTC. Translated: CASSGTGTMLREQFF.

This clonotype has at least ten counts. The chain employs TRBV12-3 or TRBV12-4 and TRBJ1-1; D gene uncertain. The V end lost 1 base, the J end lost 4 bases, and 7 bases lay between the germline ends. This CDR3 region has 13 residues. The CDR3 region has the DNA TGTGCCAGCAGTTTAGGGTTGGCCACTGAAGCTTTCTTT. It encodes CASSLGLATEAFF.

This clonotype has a count of ten or more. The rearrangement links TRBV7-8 to TRBJ2-3; 7 bases align to TRBD1. The germline V gene has CDR1 SGHVS and CDR2 FQNEAQ. V lost 6 bases and J lost 6; bases outside the gene matches: 15. This CDR3 is 16 amino acids long. Here the CDR3 reads CASSLFGTAFGDTQYF. The DNA of the CDR3 is TGTGCCAGCAGTTTATTCGGGACAGCCTTTGGCGATACGCAGTATTTT. Full variable domain (remainder filled in from reference TRBV7-8 and TRBJ2-3): GAGVSQSPRYKVAKRGQDVALRCDPISGHVSLFWYQQALGQGPEFLTYFQNEAQLDKSGLPSDRFFAERPEGSVSTLKIQRTQQEDSAVYLCASSLFGTAFGDTQYFGPGTRLTVL.

The V gene is TRBV30, the J gene TRBJ1-5; D is perhaps TRBD1 (6 bases). The ends were cut back, 8 bases at V and 7 bases at J, with 18 bases in the middle. This CDR3 has 13 residues. The germline CDR1 and CDR2 sequences are GTSNPN and SVGIG (reference sequence). The CDR3 here is CAGRWGGHQPQHF. In nucleotides, the CDR3 is TGTGCCGGCCGGTGGGGGGGCCACCAGCCCCAGCATTTT. The complete variable domain, with remaining parts taken from reference TRBV30 and TRBJ1-5, reads SQTIHQWPATLVQPVGSPLSLECTVEGTSNPNLYWYRQAAGRGLQLLFYSVGIGQISSEVPQNLSASRPQDRQFILSSKKLLLSDSGFYLCAGRWGGHQPQHFGDGTRLSIL.

This clonotype appeared many times. V gene TRBV12-3 or TRBV12-4 combines with J gene TRBJ2-5; 7 nucleotides align to TRBD1. The CDR3 loop spans 15 amino acids. V was clipped by 3 bases and J by 0 bases; unmatched bases: 4. Here the CDR3 DNA reads TGTGCCAGCAGTTTCGCCGGGACAGACCAAGAGACCCAGTACTTC. Its translation: CASSFAGTDQETQYF.

Only a few counts were recorded for this clonotype. One end of the junction varies from germline; a read error may be responsible. V gene TRBV9 combines with J gene TRBJ1-3; TRBD1 matches 9 bases. CDR3 size: 13 residues. Germline V CDR1 and CDR2: SGDLS, YYNGEE. The CDR3 reads CASSVAPRDRAHF. DNA for the CDR3: TGTGCCAGCAGCGTCGCCCCCCGGGACAGGGCCCATTTT.

The chain links TRBV29-1 to TRBJ2-7, with D perhaps given as TRBD1 or TRBD2 (6 bases each). The germline CDR1 and CDR2 sequences are SQVTM and ANQGSEA. Between the trimmed V and J ends, which lost 7 bases and 0 bases, there was a span of 16 bases. The CDR3 length is 14 residues. DNA of the CDR3: TGCAGCGCCGATTGGGGGGCGCCCTCCTACGAGCAGTACTTC. Protein: CSADWGAPSYEQYF.

This clonotype was seen at least ten times. The rearrangement links TRBV20-1 to TRBJ1-1; D remains ambiguous. The V and J ends lost 4 bases and 1 base respectively, with 7 bases between them. The CDR3 extends over 12 amino acids. Germline-derived CDR1 and CDR2 are DFQATT and SNEGSKA (reference sequence). The CDR3 loop reads CSAKRRNTEAFF. DNA of the CDR3: TGCAGTGCTAAACGTAGGAACACTGAAGCTTTCTTT.

This clonotype was found a few times. The chain recombines TRBV5-5 with TRBJ1-5; no reliable D call. Germline V gives CDR1 SGHKS, CDR2 YYEKEE (reference sequence). V was cut by 1 base and J by 1 base, with 12 bases left in between. The CDR3 extends over 16 amino acids. The CDR3 DNA is TGTGCCAGCAGCTTGCATGGCCCTGGGAGCAATCAGCCCCAGCATTTT. Amino acids: CASSLHGPGSNQPQHF. The full variable domain, completed using reference TRBV5-5 and TRBJ1-5, is DAGVTQSPTHLIKTRGQQVTLRCSPISGHKSVSWYQQVLGQGPQFIFQYYEKEERGRGNFPDRFSARQFPNYSSELNVNALLLGDSALYLCASSLHGPGSNQPQHFGDGTRLSIL.

Comment on this clonotype: This may be a read error, as it is one base from a much larger clone. The gene calls are TRBV6-2 or TRBV6-3 and TRBJ2-2; D unclear. This CDR3 comprises 15 residues. Trimming left V 2 bases short and J 1 base short, with 8 bases between. Germline V gene sequence: CDR1 MNHEY, CDR2 SVGEGT. CDR3 nucleotide sequence: TGTGCCAGCAGTTACGGCATAGGGAACACCGGGGAGCTGTTTTTT. Its translation is CASSYGIGNTGELFF.

This sequence joins TRBV27 and TRBJ1-5; TRBD1 agrees at 7 bases. Trimming removed 5 bases from V and 2 bases from J; junction bases left unmatched: 9. This CDR3 region has 16 residues. CDR1 and CDR2 from the germline V gene are MNHEY and SMNVEV (reference sequence). The CDR3 coding sequence is TGTGCCAGCAGTCCAGCCCAGGGACAGCGCAATCAGCCCCAGCATTTT. Residues: CASSPAQGQRNQPQHF.

As concerns this clonotype: A read error may be the cause here, since a much bigger clone is one base away. The CDR3 does not end in the conserved phenylalanine or tryptophan, so this is likely a read error. The chain carries TRBV28 and TRBJ2-6; D is unresolved. The CDR3 covers 12 residues. Trimming pared 5 bases from V and 2 bases from J, leaving 1 base between. Germline CDR1 reads MDHEN; CDR2 reads SYDVKM. The CDR3 reads CASSTGANVLTL. The CDR3 DNA is TGTGCCAGCAGTACTGGGGCCAACGTCCTGACTCTC.

This clonotype was picked up many times. The rearrangement links TRBV28 to TRBJ2-2, with 10 bases matching TRBD1. Germline trimming cut 5 bases from V and 3 bases from J; bases unmatched to any gene: 6. CDR1 and CDR2 (germline): MDHEN, SYDVKM. The CDR3 loop spans 16 amino acids. The CDR3 loop is CASSLTTGGYTGELFF. For the CDR3, the DNA is TGTGCCAGCAGTCTGACGACAGGGGGCTACACCGGGGAGCTGTTTTTT.

This clonotype showed up many times. V is TRBV7-2 and J is TRBJ2-3; D call uncertain. Germline V gives CDR1 SGHTA, CDR2 FQGNSA. The CDR3 runs 15 residues. V was cut by 2 bases and J by 2 bases, with 11 bases left in between. This chain's CDR3 is CASSLYFSNTDTQYF. DNA for the CDR3: TGTGCCAGCAGCTTATATTTCTCCAACACAGATACGCAGTATTTT.

This clonotype was recorded many times. The rearrangement joins TRBV12-3 or TRBV12-4 to TRBJ1-4; 9 bases align to TRBD1. This CDR3 region has 15 residues. V lost 1 base and J lost 8; bases outside the gene matches: 5. The CDR3 DNA follows: TGTGCCAGCAGTTTAGAACAGGGGGCGCGGGAAAAACTGTTTTTT. Its translation: CASSLEQGAREKLFF.

The sample holds many counts of this clonotype. The gene calls are TRBV2 and TRBJ1-2; 9 bases match TRBD1. Germline lookup yields CDR1 SNHLY and CDR2 FYNNEI. The CDR3 consists of 12 residues. V lost 9 bases and J lost 7; bases outside the gene matches: 6. The CDR3 here is CARLTGGTGYTF. The CDR3 DNA reads as TGTGCCAGGCTGACAGGGGGAACTGGCTACACCTTC.

The rearrangement links TRBV6-2 or TRBV6-3 to TRBJ2-5, with TRBD2 matching over 10 bases. Germline V gene data show CDR1 as MNHEY and CDR2 as SVGEGT. The CDR3 has 13 amino acids. V shed 6 bases, J shed 5 bases, and the junction held 3 bases outside the gene matches. CDR3 amino acids: CASRLAGYETQYF. The DNA for the CDR3 is TGTGCCAGCAGACTAGCGGGGTACGAGACCCAGTACTTC.

The V gene is TRBV7-9, the J gene TRBJ2-2, with D possibly matching TRBD1 (6 bases). The CDR3 length is 15 residues. With 4 bases removed from V and 4 bases from J, the gap between germline ends came to 13 bases. Germline values: CDR1 SEHNR, CDR2 FQNEAQ (reference sequence). The CDR3 here is CASSSEQGRTGELFF. CDR3 DNA: TGTGCCAGCAGCTCGGAACAGGGTCGCACCGGGGAGCTGTTTTTT. Using reference TRBV7-9 and TRBJ2-2 for the parts outside the CDR3, the full variable domain is DTGVSQNPRHKITKRGQNVTFRCDPISEHNRLYWYRQTLGQGPEFLTYFQNEAQLEKSRLLSDRFSAERPKGSFSTLEIQRTEQGDSAMYLCASSSEQGRTGELFFGEGSRLTVL.

This clonotype showed up just a few times. CDR3 sequence (DNA): TGTGCCAGCAGTGAAGTGACGGGGACGGGCAATCAGCCCCAGCATTTT. It is translated as CASSEVTGTGNQPQHF. The V gene is TRBV6-1, the J gene TRBJ1-5; TRBD1 is a possible D gene (5 bases). Between the trimmed V and J ends, which lost 1 base and 2 bases, there was a span of 12 bases. This CDR3 has 16 residues. Germline V gene data show CDR1 as MNHNS and CDR2 as SASEGT.

This clonotype was detected ten times or more. CDR3 bases: TGTGCCAGCAGTGTCGAAGGGGGCGCCCGGCAGCCCCAGCATTTT. As protein: CASSVEGGARQPQHF. The chain is built from TRBV2 and TRBJ1-5; 7 bases fit TRBD1. Per the germline V gene, CDR1 is SNHLY and CDR2 is FYNNEI. The CDR3 sequence is 15 residues long. Trimming at V came to 4 bases and at J to 7 bases, leaving 10 bases not matched to a gene. Complete variable domain (other parts from reference TRBV2 and TRBJ1-5): EPEVTQTPSHQVTQMGQEVILRCVPISNHLYFYWYRQILGQKVEFLVSFYNNEISEKSEIFDDQFSVERPDGSNFTLKIRSTKLEDSAMYFCASSVEGGARQPQHFGDGTRLSIL.

This clonotype was seen more than once but under ten times. The chain carries TRBV13 and TRBJ2-1, with 8 positions matching TRBD2. Germline loops: CDR1 PRHDT, CDR2 FYEKMQ (reference sequence). V was pared by 5 bases and J by 10 bases, with 13 bases of the junction left unmatched. The CDR3 covers 15 residues. In DNA, the CDR3 is TGTGCCAGCAGCGCCCCCCCGGGGGGGGGAGTAGAGCAGTTCTTC. It yields the protein CASSAPPGGGVEQFF.

This clonotype was counted at least ten times. The V gene is TRBV11-2, the J gene TRBJ2-3; possibly TRBD2 for D (5 bases). In germline, CDR1 is SGHAT, CDR2 FQNNGV. V was cut by 2 bases and J by 3 bases, with 18 bases left in between. This CDR3 has 17 amino acids. CDR3 in amino acids: CASSLRGQRKITDTQYF. The DNA of the CDR3 is TGTGCCAGCAGCTTAAGAGGGCAGCGGAAAATAACAGATACGCAGTATTTT.

This clonotype showed up many times. This rearrangement joins TRBV6-2 or TRBV6-3 to TRBJ1-5; perhaps TRBD1 as D (5 bases). Trimming shortened V by 6 bases and J by 1 base, and 25 bases separated the two germline ends. CDR3 length equals 19 residues. Germline assignment: CDR1 MNHEY and CDR2 SVGEGT. The CDR3 coding sequence is TGTGCCAGCAGATCCCACGTTGGATCGAAAACAGGCAGCAATCAGCCCCAGCATTTT. It codes for CASRSHVGSKTGSNQPQHF.

This clonotype was counted many times. The chain is built from TRBV12-3 or TRBV12-4 and TRBJ1-5; 8 bases match TRBD1. The CDR3 is 14 residues long. The junction had 0 bases not matched to a gene; V was cut back by 4 bases and J by 1 base. The CDR3 reads CASSWTGSNQPQHF. CDR3 in DNA: TGTGCCAGCAGTTGGACAGGGAGCAATCAGCCCCAGCATTTT.

This clonotype has a handful of counts. The V gene is TRBV15, the J gene TRBJ2-7; TRBD1 aligns across 8 bases. V shed 2 bases and J 2 bases; nucleotides not matched to a gene: 8. The length of the CDR3 is 16 residues. The germline gives CDR1 LNHNV, CDR2 YYDKDF (reference sequence). This chain's CDR3 is CATSRPLQTGAYEQYF. The CDR3 DNA is TGTGCCACCAGCAGACCCCTCCAGACAGGGGCCTACGAGCAGTACTTC. Variable domain in full (rest from reference TRBV15 and TRBJ2-7): DAMVIQNPRYQVTQFGKPVTLSCSQTLNHNVMYWYQQKSSQAPKLLFHYYDKDFNNEADTPDNFQSRRPNTSFCFLDIRSPGLGDTAMYLCATSRPLQTGAYEQYFGPGTRLTVT.

This clonotype was picked up a small number of times. The chain joins TRBV5-1 to TRBJ1-3, with a weak D call TRBD1 (5 bases). V was cut by 6 bases and J by 2 bases, with 15 bases left in between. CDR1 and CDR2 (germline): SGHRS, YFSETQ. The CDR3 has 15 residues. CDR3 amino acids: CASTLSGAPGNTIYF. The CDR3 DNA is TGCGCCAGCACCCTGAGTGGGGCCCCTGGAAACACCATATATTTT.

This clonotype has at least ten counts. This sequence joins TRBV12-3 or TRBV12-4 and TRBJ1-6; 8 bases map to TRBD1. V lost 3 bases to trimming and J lost 1 base; unmatched junction nucleotides: 5. This CDR3 has 17 residues. This CDR3 reads CASSFSGGSSYNSPLHF. The CDR3 nucleotides are TGTGCCAGCAGTTTCTCAGGGGGCTCATCCTATAATTCACCCCTCCACTTT.